A selection of T cell receptor beta chains follows, all from one sample in a study of molecular identifiers for immune sequencing clone quantification. TCRdb reprocessed the PCR reads with MiXCR, giving one entry per CDR3 protein. The repertoire holds tens of thousands of distinct CDR3 sequences, with roughly 23% as singletons. What was sequenced was naive CD8+ T cells from blood, with Jurkat cell RNA spiked in. These TCRs come from a human donor in good health. Some libraries in this study had Jurkat cell RNA spiked in. Both conserved end residues are trimmed from each CDR3. The D gene is left open where the match is weak.

V gene: TRBV3-1; D gene: .; J gene: TRBJ2-4; CDR3 protein: ASSHNGGLAKNIQY
V gene: TRBV20-1; D gene: .; J gene: TRBJ1-2; CDR3 protein: SARDFSVMDGYT
V gene: TRBV27; D gene: TRBD2; J gene: TRBJ2-7; CDR3 protein: ASTHTGGGTGQY
V gene: TRBV6-2/TRBV6-3; D gene: .; J gene: TRBJ1-5; CDR3 protein: ASSFSWGSNRPQH
V gene: TRBV11-3; D gene: TRBD2; J gene: TRBJ2-1; CDR3 protein: AITSGTALDEQF
V gene: TRBV14; D gene: .; J gene: TRBJ2-1; CDR3 protein: ASSQERSVGEQF
V gene: TRBV29-1; D gene: TRBD1; J gene: TRBJ2-7; CDR3 protein: SVVGQPSYEQY
V gene: TRBV6-2/TRBV6-3; D gene: .; J gene: TRBJ2-7; CDR3 protein: ASSYSGFGEQY
V gene: TRBV12-3/TRBV12-4; D gene: .; J gene: TRBJ2-3; CDR3 protein: ASSFGDSDTDTQY
V gene: TRBV19; D gene: .; J gene: TRBJ1-1; CDR3 protein: ASSIMDPMNTEAF
V gene: TRBV12-3/TRBV12-4; D gene: .; J gene: TRBJ2-2; CDR3 protein: ASTLTEDTGELF
V gene: TRBV6-6; D gene: .; J gene: TRBJ2-4; CDR3 protein: ASSPARPGGDIQY
V gene: TRBV9; D gene: TRBD1; J gene: TRBJ2-3; CDR3 protein: ASSGRTGEADTQY
V gene: TRBV27; D gene: .; J gene: TRBJ2-7; CDR3 protein: ASSLSDGPYEQY
V gene: TRBV7-9; D gene: .; J gene: TRBJ1-1; CDR3 protein: ASSLVEVGTEAF
V gene: TRBV7-6; D gene: .; J gene: TRBJ2-3; CDR3 protein: ASSLGPTTDTQY
V gene: TRBV20-1; D gene: TRBD2; J gene: TRBJ2-3; CDR3 protein: SARGLAGGLGADTQY
V gene: TRBV5-6; D gene: .; J gene: TRBJ2-7; CDR3 protein: ASSLAGLERY
V gene: TRBV6-2/TRBV6-3; D gene: .; J gene: TRBJ2-1; CDR3 protein: ASSYLGVEQF
V gene: TRBV4-1; D gene: TRBD2; J gene: TRBJ2-1; CDR3 protein: ASSQVTSGSNEQF
V gene: TRBV6-5; D gene: .; J gene: TRBJ2-5; CDR3 protein: ASSYSAPTSAGQETQY
V gene: TRBV19; D gene: .; J gene: TRBJ2-1; CDR3 protein: ASSWDDYNEQF
V gene: TRBV19; D gene: .; J gene: TRBJ2-3; CDR3 protein: ASSIEPTTDTQY
V gene: TRBV7-9; D gene: TRBD2; J gene: TRBJ2-7; CDR3 protein: ASSGLAGASYEQY